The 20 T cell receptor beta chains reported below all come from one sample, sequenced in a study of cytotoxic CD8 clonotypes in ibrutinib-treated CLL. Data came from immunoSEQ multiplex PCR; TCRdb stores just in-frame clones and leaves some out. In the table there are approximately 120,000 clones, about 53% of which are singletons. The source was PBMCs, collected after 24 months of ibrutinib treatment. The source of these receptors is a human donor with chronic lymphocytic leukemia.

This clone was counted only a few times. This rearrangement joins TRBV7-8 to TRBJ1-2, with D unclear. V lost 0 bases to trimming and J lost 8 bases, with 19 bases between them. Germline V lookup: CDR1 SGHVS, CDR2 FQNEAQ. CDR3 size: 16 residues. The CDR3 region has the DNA TGTGCCAGCAGCTTAGCGCAAGTGGGCCGTGGTACCGGCTACACCTTC. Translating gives CASSLAQVGRGTGYTF.

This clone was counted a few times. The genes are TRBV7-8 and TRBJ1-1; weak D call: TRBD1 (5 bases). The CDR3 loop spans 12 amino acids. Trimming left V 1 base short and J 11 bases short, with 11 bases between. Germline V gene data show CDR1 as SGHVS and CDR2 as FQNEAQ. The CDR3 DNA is TGTGCCAGCAGCTTAGTGGGCAGGGTGGCTTTCTTT. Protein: CASSLVGRVAFF.

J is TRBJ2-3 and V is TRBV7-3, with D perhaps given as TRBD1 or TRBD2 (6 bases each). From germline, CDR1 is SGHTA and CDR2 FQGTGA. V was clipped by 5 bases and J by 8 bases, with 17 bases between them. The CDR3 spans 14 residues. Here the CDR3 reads CASSDRGPGGTQYF. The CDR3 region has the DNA TGTGCCAGCAGCGACCGGGGGCCCGGAGGTACGCAGTATTTT.

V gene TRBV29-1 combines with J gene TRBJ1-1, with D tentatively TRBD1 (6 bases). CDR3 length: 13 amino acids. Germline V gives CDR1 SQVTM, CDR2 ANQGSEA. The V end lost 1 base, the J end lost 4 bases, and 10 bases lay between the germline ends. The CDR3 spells CSVEGVGGTEAFF. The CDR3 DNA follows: TGCAGCGTTGAAGGGGTAGGGGGCACTGAAGCTTTCTTT.

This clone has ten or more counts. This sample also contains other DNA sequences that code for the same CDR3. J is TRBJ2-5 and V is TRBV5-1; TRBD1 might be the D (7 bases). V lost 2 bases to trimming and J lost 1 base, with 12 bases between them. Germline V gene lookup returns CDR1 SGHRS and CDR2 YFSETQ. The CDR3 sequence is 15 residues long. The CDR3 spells CASSFVQGGQETQYF. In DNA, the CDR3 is TGCGCCAGCAGCTTTGTCCAGGGGGGCCAAGAGACCCAGTACTTC.

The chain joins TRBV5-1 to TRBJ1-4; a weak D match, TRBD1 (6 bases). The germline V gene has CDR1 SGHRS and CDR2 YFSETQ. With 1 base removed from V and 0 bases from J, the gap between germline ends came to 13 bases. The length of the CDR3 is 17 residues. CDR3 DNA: TGCGCCAGCAGCTTGTGGGGGGCTTCGGCAACTAATGAAAAACTGTTTTTT. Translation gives CASSLWGASATNEKLFF.

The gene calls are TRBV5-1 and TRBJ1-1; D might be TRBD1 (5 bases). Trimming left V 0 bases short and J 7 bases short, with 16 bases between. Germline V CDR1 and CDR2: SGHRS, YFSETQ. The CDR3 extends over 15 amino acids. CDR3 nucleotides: TGCGCCAGCAGCTTGGAGGCGGGGGGAGCCGGTGAAGCTTTCTTT. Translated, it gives CASSLEAGGAGEAFF.

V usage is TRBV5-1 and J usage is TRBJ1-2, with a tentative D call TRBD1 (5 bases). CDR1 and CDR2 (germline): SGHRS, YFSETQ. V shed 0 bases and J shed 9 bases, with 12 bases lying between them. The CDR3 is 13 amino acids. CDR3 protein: CASSLAAGQRYTF. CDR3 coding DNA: TGCGCCAGCAGCTTGGCGGCAGGGCAGCGCTACACCTTC.

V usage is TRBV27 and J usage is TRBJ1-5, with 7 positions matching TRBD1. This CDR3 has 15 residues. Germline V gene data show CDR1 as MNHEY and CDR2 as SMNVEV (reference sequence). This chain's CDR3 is CGDGDSNRGNQPQHF. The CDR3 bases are TGTGGGGACGGGGACAGCAATCGGGGCAATCAGCCCCAGCATTTT.

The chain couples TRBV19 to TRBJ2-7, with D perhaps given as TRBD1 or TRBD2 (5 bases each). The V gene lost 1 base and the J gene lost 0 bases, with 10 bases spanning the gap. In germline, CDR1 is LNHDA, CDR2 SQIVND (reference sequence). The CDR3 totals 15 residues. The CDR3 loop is CASSIGRESSYEQYF. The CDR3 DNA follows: TGTGCCAGTAGTATAGGCAGGGAGAGCTCCTACGAGCAGTACTTC.

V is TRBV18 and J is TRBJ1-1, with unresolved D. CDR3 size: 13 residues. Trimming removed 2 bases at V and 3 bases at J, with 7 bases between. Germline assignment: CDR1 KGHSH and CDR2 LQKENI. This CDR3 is CASSPSQDTEAFF. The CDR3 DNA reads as TGTGCCAGCTCACCAAGTCAGGACACTGAAGCTTTCTTT. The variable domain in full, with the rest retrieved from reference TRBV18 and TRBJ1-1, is NAGVMQNPRHLVRRRGQEARLRCSPMKGHSHVYWYRQLPEEGLKFMVYLQKENIIDESGMPKERFSAEFPKEGPSILRIQQVVRGDSAAYFCASSPSQDTEAFFGQGTRLTVV.

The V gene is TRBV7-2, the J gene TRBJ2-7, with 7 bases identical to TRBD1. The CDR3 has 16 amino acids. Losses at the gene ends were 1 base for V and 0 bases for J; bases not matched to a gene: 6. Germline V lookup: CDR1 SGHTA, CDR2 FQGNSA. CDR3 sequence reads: CASSLDRGPSSYEQYF. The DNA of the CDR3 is TGTGCCAGCAGCTTAGACAGGGGTCCAAGCTCCTACGAGCAGTACTTC.

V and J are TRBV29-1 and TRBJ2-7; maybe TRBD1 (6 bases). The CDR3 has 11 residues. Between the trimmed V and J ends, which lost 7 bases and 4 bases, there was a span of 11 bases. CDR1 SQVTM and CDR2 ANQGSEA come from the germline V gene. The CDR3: CSASGQYEQYF. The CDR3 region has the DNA TGCAGCGCATCGGGACAATACGAGCAGTACTTC.

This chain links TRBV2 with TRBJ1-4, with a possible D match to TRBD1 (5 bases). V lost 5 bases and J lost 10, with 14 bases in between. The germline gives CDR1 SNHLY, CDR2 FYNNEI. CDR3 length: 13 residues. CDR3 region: CASSFTQGPKLFF. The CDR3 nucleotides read TGTGCCAGCAGTTTCACGCAGGGTCCAAAACTGTTTTTT.

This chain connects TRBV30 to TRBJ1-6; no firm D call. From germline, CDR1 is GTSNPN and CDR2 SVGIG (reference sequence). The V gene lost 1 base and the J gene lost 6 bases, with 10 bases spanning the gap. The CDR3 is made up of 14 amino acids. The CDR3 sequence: CAWSEGGSNSPLHF. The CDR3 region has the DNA TGTGCCTGGAGTGAGGGAGGAAGTAATTCACCCCTCCACTTT.

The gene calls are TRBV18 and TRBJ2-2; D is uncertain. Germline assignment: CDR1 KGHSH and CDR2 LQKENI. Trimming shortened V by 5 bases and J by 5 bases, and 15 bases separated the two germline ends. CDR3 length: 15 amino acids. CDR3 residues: CASSIVPQGTGELFF. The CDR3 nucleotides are TGTGCCAGCTCAATTGTCCCCCAAGGTACCGGGGAGCTGTTTTTT.

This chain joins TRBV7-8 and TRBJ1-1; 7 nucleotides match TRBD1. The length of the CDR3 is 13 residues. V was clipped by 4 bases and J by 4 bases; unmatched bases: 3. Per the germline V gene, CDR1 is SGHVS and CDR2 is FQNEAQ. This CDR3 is CASSSRQGTEAFF. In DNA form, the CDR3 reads TGTGCCAGCAGCTCCCGACAGGGCACTGAAGCTTTCTTT.

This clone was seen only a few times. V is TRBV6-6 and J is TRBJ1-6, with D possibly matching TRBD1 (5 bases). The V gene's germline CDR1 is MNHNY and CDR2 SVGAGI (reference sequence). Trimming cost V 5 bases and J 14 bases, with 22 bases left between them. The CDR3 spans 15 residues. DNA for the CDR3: TGTGCCAGCAGTGCACAACCGGGATCCTTGGGGGCCCTCCACTTT. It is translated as CASSAQPGSLGALHF.

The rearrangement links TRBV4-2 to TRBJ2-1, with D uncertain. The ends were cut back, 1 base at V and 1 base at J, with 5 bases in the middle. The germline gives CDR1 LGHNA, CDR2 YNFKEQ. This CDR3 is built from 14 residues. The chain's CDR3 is CASSQGPSYNEQFF. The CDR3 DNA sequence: TGTGCCAGCAGCCAAGGTCCTTCCTACAATGAGCAGTTCTTC.

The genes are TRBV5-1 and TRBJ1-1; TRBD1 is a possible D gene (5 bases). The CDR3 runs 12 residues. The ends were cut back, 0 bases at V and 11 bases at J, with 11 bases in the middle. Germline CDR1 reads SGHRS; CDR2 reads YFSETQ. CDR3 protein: CASSLGEGMAFF. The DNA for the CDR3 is TGCGCCAGCAGCTTGGGCGAGGGGATGGCTTTCTTT.